The sequence of this T cell receptor (beta chain) was determined in a study of technical replicates of blood from a few donors. The table came from immunoSEQ multiplex PCR; TCRdb's copy has only in-frame clones and leaves some out. Of some 82,000 clones in the sample, around 94% were seen once. This CDR3 contains 12 residues. Germline V gives CDR1 SGDLS, CDR2 YYNGEE. V shed 0 bases and J shed 8 bases, with 8 bases lying between them. J is TRBJ1-1 and V is TRBV9; TRBD1 might be the D (6 bases). This receptor was identified in a human donor in good health. Sequences were obtained from T cells isolated from PBMCs. The CDR3 loop is CASSVAGGEAFF. The CDR3 DNA follows: TGTGCCAGCAGCGTAGCGGGGGGCGAAGCTTTCTTT.